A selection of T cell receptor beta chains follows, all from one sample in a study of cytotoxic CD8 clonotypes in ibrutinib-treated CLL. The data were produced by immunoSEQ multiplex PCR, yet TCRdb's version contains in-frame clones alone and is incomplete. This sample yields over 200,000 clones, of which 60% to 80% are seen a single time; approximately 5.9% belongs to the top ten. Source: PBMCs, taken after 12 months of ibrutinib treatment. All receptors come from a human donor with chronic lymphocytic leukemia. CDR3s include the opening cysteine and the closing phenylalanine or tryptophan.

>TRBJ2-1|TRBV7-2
CASSPPLAPLGQNEQFF
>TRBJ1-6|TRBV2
CASSEAQNSPLHF
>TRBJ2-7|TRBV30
CAWSVVYGNEQYF
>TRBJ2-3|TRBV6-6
CASNNGPGTQYF
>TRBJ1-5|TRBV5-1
CASSGGQDNQPQHF
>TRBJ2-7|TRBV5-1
CASSLANSGPQYEQYF
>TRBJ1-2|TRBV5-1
CASSFGGIGYGYTF
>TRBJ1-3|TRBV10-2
CASEQGGNTIYF
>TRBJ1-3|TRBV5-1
CASSPREGGSGNTIYF
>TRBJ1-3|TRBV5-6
CASSRSSSGNTIYF
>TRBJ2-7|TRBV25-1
CASSVTGRIYEQYF
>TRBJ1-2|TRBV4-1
CASSQVPEGGRWALF
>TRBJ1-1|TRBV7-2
CASSLSGVEVAEAFF
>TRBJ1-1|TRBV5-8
CASGSRGKNTEAFF
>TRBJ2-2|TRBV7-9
CASSLRQGRTGELFF
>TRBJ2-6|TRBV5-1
CASSLGQTGANVLTF
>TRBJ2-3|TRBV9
CASSALGTSGKDTQYF
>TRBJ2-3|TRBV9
CASSVRGTPDTQYF
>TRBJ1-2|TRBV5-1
CASSLGGLNGYTF
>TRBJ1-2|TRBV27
CASTYWGGYTF
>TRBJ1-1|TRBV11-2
CASGTSGTRTMNTEAFF
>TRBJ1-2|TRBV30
CAWTPGGGGYVSTF
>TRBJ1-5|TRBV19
CASSIARSNQPQHF
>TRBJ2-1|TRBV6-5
CASRQGQYNEQFF
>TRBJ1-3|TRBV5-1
CASSQSHWDSGNTIYF
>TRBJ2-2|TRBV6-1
CASREAAGSTGELFF
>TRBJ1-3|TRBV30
CAWSKQDATGNTIYF
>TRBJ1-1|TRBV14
CASSPETGGTEAFF
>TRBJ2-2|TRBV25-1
CASSGRPAVGELFF
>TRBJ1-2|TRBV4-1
CASSRPGQGSLGYTF
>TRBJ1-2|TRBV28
CASTLGLLDGYTF
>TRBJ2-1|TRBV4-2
CASSQAGDQFF
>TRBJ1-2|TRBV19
CATRRYNYGYTF
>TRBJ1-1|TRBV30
CAWSGTPKEAFF
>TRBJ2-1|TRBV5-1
CASSWGNSYNEQFF
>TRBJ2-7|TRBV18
CASSPDRASYEQYF
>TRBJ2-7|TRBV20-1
CSASNFGEQYF
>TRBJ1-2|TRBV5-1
CASSRTDYGYTF
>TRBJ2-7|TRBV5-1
CASSLSGGQGYEQYF
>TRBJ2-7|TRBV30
CAWSTGSYEQYF
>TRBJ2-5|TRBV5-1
CASSFNSISETQYF
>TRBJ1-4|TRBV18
CASSPTKTTNEKLFF
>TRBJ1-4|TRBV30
CAWGYRQGANEKLFF
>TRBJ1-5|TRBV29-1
CSVADTSNQPQHF
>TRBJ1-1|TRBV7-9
CASSLAPTVEAFF
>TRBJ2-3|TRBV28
CASSPIRLPSSTDTQYF
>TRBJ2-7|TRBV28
CASFPGQVVTYEQYF
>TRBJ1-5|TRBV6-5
CATGRMGNQPQHF
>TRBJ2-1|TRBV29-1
CSVRWGYEQFF
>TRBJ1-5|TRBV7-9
CASSTTGTGQPQHF